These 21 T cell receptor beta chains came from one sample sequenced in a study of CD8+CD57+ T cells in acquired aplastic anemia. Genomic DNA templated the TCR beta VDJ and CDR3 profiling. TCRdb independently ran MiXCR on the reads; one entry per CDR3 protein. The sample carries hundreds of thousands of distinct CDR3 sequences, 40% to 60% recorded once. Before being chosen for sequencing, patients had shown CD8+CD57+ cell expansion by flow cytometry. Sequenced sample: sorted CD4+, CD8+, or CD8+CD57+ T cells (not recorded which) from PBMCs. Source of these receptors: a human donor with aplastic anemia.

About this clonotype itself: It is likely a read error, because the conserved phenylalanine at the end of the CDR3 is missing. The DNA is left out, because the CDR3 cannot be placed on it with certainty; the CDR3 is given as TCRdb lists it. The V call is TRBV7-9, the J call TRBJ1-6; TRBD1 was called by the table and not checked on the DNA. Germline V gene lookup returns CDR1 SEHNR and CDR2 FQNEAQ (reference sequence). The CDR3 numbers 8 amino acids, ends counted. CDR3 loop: CASSHDRL.

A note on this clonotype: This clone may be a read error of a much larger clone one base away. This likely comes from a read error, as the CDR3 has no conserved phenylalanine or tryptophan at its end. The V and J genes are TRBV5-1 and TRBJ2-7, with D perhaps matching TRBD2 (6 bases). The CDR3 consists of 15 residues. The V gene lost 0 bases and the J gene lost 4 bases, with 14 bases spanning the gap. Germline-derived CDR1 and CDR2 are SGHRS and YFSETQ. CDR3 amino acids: CASSLGGVGRYEQYS. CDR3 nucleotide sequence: TGCGCCAGCAGCTTGGGGGGGGTCGGCCGGTACGAGCAGTACTCC.

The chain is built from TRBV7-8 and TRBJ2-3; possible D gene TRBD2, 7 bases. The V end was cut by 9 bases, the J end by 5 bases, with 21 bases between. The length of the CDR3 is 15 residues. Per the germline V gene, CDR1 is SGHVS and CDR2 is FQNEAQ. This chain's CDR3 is CASGSGGLAEDTQYF. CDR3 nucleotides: TGTGCCAGTGGTTCCGGGGGGCTCGCGGAAGATACGCAGTATTTT.

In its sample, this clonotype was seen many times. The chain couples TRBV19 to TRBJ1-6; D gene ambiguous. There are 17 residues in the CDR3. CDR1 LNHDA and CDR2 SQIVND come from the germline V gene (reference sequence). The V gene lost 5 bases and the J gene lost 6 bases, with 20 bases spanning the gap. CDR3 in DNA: TGTGCCAGTAGTCCGACACATAGACACGGCCCTAATTCACCCCTCCACTTT. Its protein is CASSPTHRHGPNSPLHF.

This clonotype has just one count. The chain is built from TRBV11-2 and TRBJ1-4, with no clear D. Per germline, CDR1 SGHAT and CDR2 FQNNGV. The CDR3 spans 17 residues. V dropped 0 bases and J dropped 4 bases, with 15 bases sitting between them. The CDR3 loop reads CASSLDPNLKFNEKLFF. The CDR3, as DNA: TGTGCCAGCAGCTTAGACCCCAACCTGAAATTTAATGAAAAACTGTTTTTT.

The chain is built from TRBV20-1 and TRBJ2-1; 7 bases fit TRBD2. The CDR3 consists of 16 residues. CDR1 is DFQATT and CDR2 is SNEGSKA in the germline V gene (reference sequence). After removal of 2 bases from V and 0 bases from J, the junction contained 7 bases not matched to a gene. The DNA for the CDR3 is TGCAGTGCTAGACGGGTGGGCGGGAGCTCCTACAATGAGCAGTTCTTC. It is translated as CSARRVGGSSYNEQFF.

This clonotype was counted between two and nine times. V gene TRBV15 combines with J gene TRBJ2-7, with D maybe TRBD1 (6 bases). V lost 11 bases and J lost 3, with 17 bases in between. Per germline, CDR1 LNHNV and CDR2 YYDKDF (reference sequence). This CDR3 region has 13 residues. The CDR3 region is CAVQTGYNYEQYF. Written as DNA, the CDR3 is TGTGCCGTACAGACAGGATACAACTACGAGCAGTACTTC.

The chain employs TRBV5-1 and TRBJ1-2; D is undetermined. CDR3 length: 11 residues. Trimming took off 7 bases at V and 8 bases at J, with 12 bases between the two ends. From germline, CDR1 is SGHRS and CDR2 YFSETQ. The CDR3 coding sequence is TGCGCCAGCGGAATGTCGGAGGGCTACACCTTC. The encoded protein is CASGMSEGYTF.

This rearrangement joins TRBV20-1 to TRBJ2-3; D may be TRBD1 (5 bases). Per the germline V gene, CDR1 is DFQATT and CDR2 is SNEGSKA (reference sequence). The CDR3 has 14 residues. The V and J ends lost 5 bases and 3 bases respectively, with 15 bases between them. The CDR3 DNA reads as TGCAGTGCTGAGCAGGGTGTTGGGACAGATACGCAGTATTTT. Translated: CSAEQGVGTDTQYF.

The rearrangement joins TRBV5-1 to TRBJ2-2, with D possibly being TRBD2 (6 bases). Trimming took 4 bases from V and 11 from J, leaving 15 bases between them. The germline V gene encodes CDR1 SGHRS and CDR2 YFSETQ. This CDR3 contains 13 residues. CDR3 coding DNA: TGCGCCAGCAGCCAGTACGGGAGATTAGAGCTGTTTTTT. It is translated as CASSQYGRLELFF.

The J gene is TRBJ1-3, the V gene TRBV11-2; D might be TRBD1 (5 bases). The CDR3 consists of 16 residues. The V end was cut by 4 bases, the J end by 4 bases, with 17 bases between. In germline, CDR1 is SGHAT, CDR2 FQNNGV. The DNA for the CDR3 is TGTGCCAGCAGCTCGCAGGGCGGGGTAGCAGGAAACACCATATATTTT. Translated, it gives CASSSQGGVAGNTIYF.

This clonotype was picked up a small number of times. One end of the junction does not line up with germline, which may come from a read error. Here the CDR3 reads CASSYRRRGNGELSF. The DNA for the CDR3 is TGTGCCAGCAGTTACCGGCGGCGGGGGAACGGGGAGCTGTCTTTT. The chain employs TRBV6-5 and TRBJ2-2, with TRBD2 identical over 7 bases. Looked up from germline, CDR1 is MNHEY and CDR2 is SVGAGI. This CDR3 spans 15 amino acids.

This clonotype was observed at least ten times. In DNA form, the CDR3 reads TGTGCCAGCGCTCCGGGGCCATTACCTAGGCTTAATGAAAAACTGTTTTTT. Its translation is CASAPGPLPRLNEKLFF. The chain carries TRBV2 and TRBJ1-4; TRBD1 is a possible D gene (5 bases). Germline-derived CDR1 and CDR2 are SNHLY and FYNNEI. There are 17 residues in the CDR3. V was pared by 8 bases and J by 4 bases, with 23 bases between.

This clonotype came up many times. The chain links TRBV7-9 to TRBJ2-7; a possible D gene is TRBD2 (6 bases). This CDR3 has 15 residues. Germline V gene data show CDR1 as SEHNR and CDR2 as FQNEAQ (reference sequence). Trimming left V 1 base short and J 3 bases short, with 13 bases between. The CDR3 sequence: CASSLDPGRNYEQYF. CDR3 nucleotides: TGTGCCAGCAGCTTAGATCCTGGGAGGAACTACGAGCAGTACTTC.

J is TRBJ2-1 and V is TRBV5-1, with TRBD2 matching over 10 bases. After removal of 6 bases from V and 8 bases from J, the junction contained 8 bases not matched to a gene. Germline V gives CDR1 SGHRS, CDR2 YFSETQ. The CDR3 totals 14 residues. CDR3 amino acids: CASTISGGSDEQFF. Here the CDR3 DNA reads TGCGCCAGCACCATTAGCGGGGGGTCCGATGAGCAGTTCTTC.

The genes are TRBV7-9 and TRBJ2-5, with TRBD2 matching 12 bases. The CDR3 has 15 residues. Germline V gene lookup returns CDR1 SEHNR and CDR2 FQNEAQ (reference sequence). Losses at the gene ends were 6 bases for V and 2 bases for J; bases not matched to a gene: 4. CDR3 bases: TGTGCCAGCAGACCGACTAGCGGGGGACAAGAGACCCAGTACTTC. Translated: CASRPTSGGQETQYF. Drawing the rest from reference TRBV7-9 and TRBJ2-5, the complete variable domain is DTGVSQNPRHKITKRGQNVTFRCDPISEHNRLYWYRQTLGQGPEFLTYFQNEAQLEKSRLLSDRFSAERPKGSFSTLEIQRTEQGDSAMYLCASRPTSGGQETQYFGPGTRLLVL.

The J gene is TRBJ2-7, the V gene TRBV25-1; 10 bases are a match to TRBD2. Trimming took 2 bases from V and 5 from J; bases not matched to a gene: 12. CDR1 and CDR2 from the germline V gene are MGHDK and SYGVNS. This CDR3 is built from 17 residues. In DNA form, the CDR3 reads TGTGCCAGCAGTGAAGGGCTAGCGGGGGTCATCCTGGACGAGCAGTACTTC. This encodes CASSEGLAGVILDEQYF.

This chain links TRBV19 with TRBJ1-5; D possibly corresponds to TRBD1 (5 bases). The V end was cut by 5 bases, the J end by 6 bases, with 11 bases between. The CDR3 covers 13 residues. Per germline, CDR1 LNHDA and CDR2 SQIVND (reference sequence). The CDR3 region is CASSGAETQPQHF. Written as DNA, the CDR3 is TGTGCCAGTAGTGGGGCGGAGACTCAGCCCCAGCATTTT.

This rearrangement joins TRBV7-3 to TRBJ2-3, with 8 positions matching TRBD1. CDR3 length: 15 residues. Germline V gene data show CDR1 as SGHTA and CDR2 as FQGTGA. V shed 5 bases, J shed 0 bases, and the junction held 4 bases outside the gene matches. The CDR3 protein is CASSERTGSTDTQYF. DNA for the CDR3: TGTGCCAGCAGCGAGCGGACAGGGAGCACAGATACGCAGTATTTT.

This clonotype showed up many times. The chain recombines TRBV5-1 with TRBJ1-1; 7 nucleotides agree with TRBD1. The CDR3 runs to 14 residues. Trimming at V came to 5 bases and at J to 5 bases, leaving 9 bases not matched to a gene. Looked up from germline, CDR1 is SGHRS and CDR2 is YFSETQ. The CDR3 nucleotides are TGCGCCAGCAGTTACGACAGGGCTGGGACTGAAGCTTTCTTT. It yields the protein CASSYDRAGTEAFF.

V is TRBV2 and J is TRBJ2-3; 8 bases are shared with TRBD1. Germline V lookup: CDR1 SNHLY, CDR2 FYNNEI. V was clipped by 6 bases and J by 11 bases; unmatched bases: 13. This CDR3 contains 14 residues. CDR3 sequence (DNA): TGTGCCAGCAGGACGGACAGGGCGAGGGATGAGCAGTATTTT. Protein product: CASRTDRARDEQYF.